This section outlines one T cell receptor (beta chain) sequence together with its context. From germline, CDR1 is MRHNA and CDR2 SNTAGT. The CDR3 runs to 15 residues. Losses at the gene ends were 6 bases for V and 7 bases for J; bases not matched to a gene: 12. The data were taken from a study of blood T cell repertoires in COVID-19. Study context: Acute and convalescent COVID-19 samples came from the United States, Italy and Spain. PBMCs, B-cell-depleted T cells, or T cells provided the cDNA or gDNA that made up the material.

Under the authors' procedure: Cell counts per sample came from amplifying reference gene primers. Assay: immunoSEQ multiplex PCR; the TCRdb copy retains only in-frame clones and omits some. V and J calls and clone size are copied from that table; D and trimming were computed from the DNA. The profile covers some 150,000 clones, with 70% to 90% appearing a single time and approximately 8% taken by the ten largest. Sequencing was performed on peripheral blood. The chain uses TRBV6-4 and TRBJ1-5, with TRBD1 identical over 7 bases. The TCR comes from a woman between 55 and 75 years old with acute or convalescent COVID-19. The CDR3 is CASSTLTGLEQPQHF. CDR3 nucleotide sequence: TGTGCCAGCAGCACACTGACAGGGCTGGAGCAGCCCCAGCATTTT.